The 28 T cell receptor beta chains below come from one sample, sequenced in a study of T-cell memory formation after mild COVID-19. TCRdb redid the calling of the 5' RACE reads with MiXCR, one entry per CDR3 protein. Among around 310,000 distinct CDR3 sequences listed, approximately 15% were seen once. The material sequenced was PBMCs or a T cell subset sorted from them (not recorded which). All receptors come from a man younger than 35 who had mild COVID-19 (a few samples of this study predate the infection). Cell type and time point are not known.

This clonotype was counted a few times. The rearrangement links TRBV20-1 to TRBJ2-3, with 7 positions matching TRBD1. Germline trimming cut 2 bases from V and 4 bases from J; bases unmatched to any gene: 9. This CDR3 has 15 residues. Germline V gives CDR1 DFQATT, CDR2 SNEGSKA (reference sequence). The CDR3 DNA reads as TGCAGTGCTAGAAAGGCAGGGGGTGGTCCAGATACGCAGTATTTT. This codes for CSARKAGGGPDTQYF.

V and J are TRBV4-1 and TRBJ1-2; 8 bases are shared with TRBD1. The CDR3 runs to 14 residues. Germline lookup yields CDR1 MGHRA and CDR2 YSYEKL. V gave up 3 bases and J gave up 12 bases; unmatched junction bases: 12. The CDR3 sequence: CASSQVLGQGTNTF. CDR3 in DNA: TGCGCCAGCAGCCAGGTACTCGGACAGGGAACGAACACCTTC.

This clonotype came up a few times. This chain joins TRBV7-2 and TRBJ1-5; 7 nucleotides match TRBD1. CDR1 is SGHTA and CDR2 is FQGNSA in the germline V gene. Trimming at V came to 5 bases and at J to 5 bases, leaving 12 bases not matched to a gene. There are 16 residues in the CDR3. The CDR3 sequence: CASSPTRDSGYQPQHF. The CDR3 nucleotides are TGTGCCAGCAGCCCAACCCGGGACAGCGGTTATCAGCCCCAGCATTTT.

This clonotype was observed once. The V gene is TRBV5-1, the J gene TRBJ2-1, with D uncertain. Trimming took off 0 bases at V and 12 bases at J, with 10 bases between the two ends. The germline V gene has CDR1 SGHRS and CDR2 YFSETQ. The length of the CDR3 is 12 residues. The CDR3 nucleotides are TGCGCCAGCAGCTTGGCCGGGTCTGCGCAGTTCTTC. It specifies CASSLAGSAQFF.

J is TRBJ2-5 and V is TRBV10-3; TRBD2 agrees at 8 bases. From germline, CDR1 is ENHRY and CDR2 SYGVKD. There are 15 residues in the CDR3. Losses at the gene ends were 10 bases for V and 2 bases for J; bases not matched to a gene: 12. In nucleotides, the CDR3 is TGTGCCACCAGGGCCCGACTAGCGAATCAAGAGACCCAGTACTTC. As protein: CATRARLANQETQYF.

In nucleotides, the CDR3 is TGTGCCAGCAGGTCCCGGGGACTAGGTTCCTCCGATACGCAGTATTTT. Its translation is CASRSRGLGSSDTQYF. J is TRBJ2-3 and V is TRBV3-1; 8 positions match TRBD2. There are 16 residues in the CDR3. The J segment lost 6 bases and the V segment lost 6 bases, leaving 14 bases of the junction unmatched. Germline V lookup: CDR1 LGHDT, CDR2 YNNKEL (reference sequence).

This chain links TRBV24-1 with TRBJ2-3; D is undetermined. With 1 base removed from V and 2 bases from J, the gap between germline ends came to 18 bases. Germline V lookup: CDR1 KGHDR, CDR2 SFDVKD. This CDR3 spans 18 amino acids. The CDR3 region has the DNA TGTGCCACCAGTGATTTTTCCCGTCCAGGTATTGTCACAGATACGCAGTATTTT. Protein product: CATSDFSRPGIVTDTQYF.

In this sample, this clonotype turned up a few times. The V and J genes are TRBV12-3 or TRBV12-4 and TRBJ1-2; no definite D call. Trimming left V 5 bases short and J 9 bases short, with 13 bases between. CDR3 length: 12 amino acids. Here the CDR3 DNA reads TGTGCCAGCAGTCCAGACCCCGGGAGCTACACCTTC. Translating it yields CASSPDPGSYTF.

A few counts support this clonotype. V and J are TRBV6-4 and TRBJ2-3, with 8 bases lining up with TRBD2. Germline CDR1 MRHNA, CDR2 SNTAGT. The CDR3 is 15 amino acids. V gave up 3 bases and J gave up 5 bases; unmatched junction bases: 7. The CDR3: CASSEGGGPGDTQYF. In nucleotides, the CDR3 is TGTGCCAGCAGTGAAGGCGGGGGGCCGGGAGATACGCAGTATTTT.

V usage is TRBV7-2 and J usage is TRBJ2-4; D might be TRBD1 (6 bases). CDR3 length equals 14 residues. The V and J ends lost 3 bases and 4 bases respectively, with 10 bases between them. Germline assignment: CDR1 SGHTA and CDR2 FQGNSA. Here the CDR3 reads CASSLGGQKNIQYF. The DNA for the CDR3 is TGTGCCAGCAGCTTGGGTGGACAGAAAAACATTCAGTACTTC.

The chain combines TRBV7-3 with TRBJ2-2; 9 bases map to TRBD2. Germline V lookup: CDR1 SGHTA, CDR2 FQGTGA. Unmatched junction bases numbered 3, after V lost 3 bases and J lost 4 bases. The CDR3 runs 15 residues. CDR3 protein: CASSFAGGGTGELFF. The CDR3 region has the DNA TGTGCCAGCAGCTTCGCGGGAGGGGGCACCGGGGAGCTGTTTTTT.

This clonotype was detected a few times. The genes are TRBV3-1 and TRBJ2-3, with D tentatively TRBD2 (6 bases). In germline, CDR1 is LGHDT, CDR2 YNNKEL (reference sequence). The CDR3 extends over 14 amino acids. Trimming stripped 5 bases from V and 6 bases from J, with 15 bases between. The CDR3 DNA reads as TGTGCCAGCAGCTCTAGGACTGCGGGGGATACGCAGTATTTT. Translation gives CASSSRTAGDTQYF.

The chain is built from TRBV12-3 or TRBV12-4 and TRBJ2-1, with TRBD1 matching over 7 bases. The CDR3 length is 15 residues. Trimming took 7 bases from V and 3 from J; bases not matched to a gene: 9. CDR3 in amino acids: CASTLTGAYYNEQFF. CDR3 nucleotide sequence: TGTGCCAGCACCCTTACAGGGGCGTACTACAATGAGCAGTTCTTC.

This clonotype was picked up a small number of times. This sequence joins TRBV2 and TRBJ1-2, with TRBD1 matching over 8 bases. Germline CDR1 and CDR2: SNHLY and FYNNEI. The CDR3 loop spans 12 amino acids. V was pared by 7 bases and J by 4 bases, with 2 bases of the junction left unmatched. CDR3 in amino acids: CASTGQVYGYTF. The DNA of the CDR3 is TGTGCCAGCACGGGACAGGTCTATGGCTACACCTTC.

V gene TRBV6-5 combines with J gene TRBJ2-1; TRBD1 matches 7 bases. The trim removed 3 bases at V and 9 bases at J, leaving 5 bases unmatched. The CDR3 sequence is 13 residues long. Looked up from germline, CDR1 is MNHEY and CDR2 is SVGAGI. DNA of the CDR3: TGTGCCAGCAGTTATAAGGGGGCGGGTGAGCAGTTCTTC. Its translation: CASSYKGAGEQFF.

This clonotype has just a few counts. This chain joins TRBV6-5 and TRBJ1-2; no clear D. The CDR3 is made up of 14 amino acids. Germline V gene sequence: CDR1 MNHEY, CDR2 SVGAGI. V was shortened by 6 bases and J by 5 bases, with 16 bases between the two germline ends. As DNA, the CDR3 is TGTGCCAGCAGGGGAGCAACTCGCAGTTATGGCTACACCTTC. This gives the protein CASRGATRSYGYTF.

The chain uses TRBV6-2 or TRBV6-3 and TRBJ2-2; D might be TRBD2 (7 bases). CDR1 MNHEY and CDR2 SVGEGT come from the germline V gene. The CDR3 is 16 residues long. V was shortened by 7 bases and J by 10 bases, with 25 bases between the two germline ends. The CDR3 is CASTDPKGGGLAELFF. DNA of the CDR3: TGTGCCAGCACCGACCCTAAGGGGGGGGGCCTCGCGGAGCTGTTTTTT.

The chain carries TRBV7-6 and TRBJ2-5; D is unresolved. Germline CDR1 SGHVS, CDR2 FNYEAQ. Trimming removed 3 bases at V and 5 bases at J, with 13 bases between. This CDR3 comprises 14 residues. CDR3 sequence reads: CASSFGAALETQYF. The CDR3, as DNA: TGTGCCAGCAGCTTCGGCGCAGCCTTGGAGACCCAGTACTTC. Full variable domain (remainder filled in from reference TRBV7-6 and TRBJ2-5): GAGVSQSPRYKVTKRGQDVALRCDPISGHVSLYWYRQALGQGPEFLTYFNYEAQQDKSGLPNDRFSAERPEGSISTLTIQRTEQRDSAMYRCASSFGAALETQYFGPGTRLLVL.

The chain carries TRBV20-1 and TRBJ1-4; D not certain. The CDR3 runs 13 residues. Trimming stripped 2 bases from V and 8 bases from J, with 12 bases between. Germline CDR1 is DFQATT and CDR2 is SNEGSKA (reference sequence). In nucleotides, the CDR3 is TGCAGTGCTAGAAGGGAGAGACGGGAAAAACTGTTTTTT. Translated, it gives CSARRERREKLFF.

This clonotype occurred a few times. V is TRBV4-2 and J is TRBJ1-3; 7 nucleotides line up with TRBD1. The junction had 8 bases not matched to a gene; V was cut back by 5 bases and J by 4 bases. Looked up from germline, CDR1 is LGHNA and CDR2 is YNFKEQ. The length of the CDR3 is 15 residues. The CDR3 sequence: CASSVTPGQGNTIYF. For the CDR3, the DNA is TGTGCCAGCAGCGTTACTCCGGGACAGGGAAACACCATATATTTT.

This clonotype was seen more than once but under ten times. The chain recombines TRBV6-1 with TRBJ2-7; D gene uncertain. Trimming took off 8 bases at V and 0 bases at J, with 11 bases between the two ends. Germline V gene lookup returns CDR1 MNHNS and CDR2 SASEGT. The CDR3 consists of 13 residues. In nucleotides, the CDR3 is TGTGCCAGCGGCTTAGGGAACTCCTACGAGCAGTACGTC. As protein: CASGLGNSYEQYV.

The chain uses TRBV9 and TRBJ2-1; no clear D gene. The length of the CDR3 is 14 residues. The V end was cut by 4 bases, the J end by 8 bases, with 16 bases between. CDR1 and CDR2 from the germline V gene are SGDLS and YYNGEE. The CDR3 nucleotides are TGTGCCAGCAGCCCGGGCCCTGGTCGGGATGAGCAGTTCTTC. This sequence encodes CASSPGPGRDEQFF. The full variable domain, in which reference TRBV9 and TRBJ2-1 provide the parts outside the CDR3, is DSGVTQTPKHLITATGQRVTLRCSPRSGDLSVYWYQQSLDQGLQFLIQYYNGEERAKGNILERFSAQQFPDLHSELNLSSLELGDSALYFCASSPGPGRDEQFFGPGTRLTVL.

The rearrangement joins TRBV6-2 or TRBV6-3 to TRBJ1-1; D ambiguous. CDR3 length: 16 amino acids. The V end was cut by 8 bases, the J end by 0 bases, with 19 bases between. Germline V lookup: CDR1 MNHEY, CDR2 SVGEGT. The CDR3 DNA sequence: TGTGCCAGCGGGAGTGGACGTGAGCTGATGAACACTGAAGCTTTCTTT. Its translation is CASGSGRELMNTEAFF.

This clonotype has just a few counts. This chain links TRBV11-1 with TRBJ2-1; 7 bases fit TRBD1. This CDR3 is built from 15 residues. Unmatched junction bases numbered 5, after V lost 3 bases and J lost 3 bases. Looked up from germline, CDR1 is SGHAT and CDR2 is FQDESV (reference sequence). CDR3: CASSLRQGFYNEQFF. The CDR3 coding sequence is TGTGCCAGCAGCTTGAGACAGGGTTTCTACAATGAGCAGTTCTTC.

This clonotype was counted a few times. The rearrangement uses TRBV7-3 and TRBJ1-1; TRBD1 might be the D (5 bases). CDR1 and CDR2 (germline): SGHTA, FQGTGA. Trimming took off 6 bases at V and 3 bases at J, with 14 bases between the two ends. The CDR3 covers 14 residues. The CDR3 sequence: CASSGLGGDTEAFF. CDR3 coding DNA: TGTGCCAGCAGTGGTCTCGGAGGGGACACTGAAGCTTTCTTT.

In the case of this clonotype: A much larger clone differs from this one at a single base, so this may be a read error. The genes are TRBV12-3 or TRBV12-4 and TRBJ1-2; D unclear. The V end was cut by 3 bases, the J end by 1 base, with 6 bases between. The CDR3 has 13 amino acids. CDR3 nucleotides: TGTGCCAGCAGTTTTCCACTTAACTATGGCTACACCTTC. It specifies CASSFPLNYGYTF.

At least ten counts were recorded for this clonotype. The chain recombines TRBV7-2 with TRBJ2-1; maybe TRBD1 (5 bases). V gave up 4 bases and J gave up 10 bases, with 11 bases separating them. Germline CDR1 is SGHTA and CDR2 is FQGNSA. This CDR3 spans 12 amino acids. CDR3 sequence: CASSSSWGEQFF. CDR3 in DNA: TGTGCCAGCAGCTCCTCGTGGGGCGAGCAGTTCTTC.

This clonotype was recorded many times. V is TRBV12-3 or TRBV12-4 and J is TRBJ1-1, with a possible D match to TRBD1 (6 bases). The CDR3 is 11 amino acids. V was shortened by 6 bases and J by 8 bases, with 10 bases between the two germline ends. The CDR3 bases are TGTGCCAGCAGACTTACAGGGGAAGCTTTCTTT. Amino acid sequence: CASRLTGEAFF.